This TCR beta chain was captured by sequencing in a study of T cells in Graves' hyperthyroidism and ophthalmopathy. Study results and limitations: Ophthalmopathy onset followed model prediction by a median roughly 6.5 months.

This clonotype was counted only a few times. The antigen is unknown. RNA transcripts yielded amplified TCR beta CDR3 regions. Carried out on the TCR CDR3, a first-round RT-PCR used the HTBI primer set. In TCRdb, the multiplex PCR reads were re-called with MiXCR into one record per CDR3 protein. The sample comprises approximately 430,000 distinct CDR3 sequences, around 14% of which are singletons, and approximately 14% rests with the top ten. CDR3 size: 13 residues. Trimming took off 6 bases at V and 5 bases at J, with 14 bases between the two ends. CDR1 and CDR2 (germline): SGDLS, YYNGEE. This sequence was found in a woman under 30 with Graves' hyperthyroidism. The source material was blood. The chain employs TRBV9 and TRBJ2-5; tentatively, D is TRBD2 (7 bases). The CDR3 is CASNERGGETQYF. The CDR3 nucleotides are TGTGCCAGCAACGAAAGGGGGGGGGAGACCCAGTACTTC.